This T cell receptor (beta chain) was captured in a study of identical twins. TCRdb reprocessed the 5' RACE reads via MiXCR and lists one record per CDR3 protein. There are approximately 620,000 distinct CDR3 sequences in the sample; 8.5% to 9% occur only once, and 0.8% to 1% lies in the top ten. General study points: Twin-shared out-of-frame alpha sequences were enriched for low generation probability. Memory repertoires lacked the insertion deficit that abundant cord blood beta clonotypes showed. Beta out-of-frame sequences displayed a weaker excess of sharing between twins.

This clonotype came up a few times. The antigen remains undetermined. J gave up 4 bases and V 2 bases, and 8 bases lay outside the gene matches. The length of the CDR3 is 16 residues. CDR1 and CDR2 (germline): MNHEY, SVGAGI. In addition, the sample was reused for a study of yellow fever vaccine responses in identical twins. That investigation notes: Reportedly, twins showed a vaccine T cell response that looked partly convergent and partly personalized.

The sequence was collected from a woman younger than 30 in good health. The sequenced sample was PBMCs. The V call is TRBV6-5, the J call TRBJ2-5; the match to TRBD1 covers 9 bases. In DNA, the CDR3 is TGTGCCAGCAGTTACCCAAGGGGACAGGGCGGAGAGACCCAGTACTTC. Amino acid sequence: CASSYPRGQGGETQYF.